The sequence of this T cell receptor beta chain was determined in a study of blood T cell repertoires in COVID-19. Per the germline V gene, CDR1 is SGHTA and CDR2 is FQGNSA. V lost 5 bases to trimming and J lost 0 bases, with 10 bases between them. The CDR3 spans 14 residues. Profiled with immunoSEQ multiplex PCR; TCRdb holds only in-frame clones, not every one. This table holds 300,000 to 400,000 clones, more than 75% found once. Sequences were obtained from peripheral blood. The receptor was derived from a woman aged 55-69 years with COVID-19, enrolled during active disease. The V gene is TRBV7-2, the J gene TRBJ1-2, with a weak D call TRBD1 (5 bases). The CDR3 region is CASSLLGPNYGYTF. The CDR3 DNA is TGTGCCAGCAGCCTCCTGGGGCCTAACTATGGCTACACCTTC.